A single sample is the source of the 12 T cell receptor beta chains below, sequenced in a study of blood T cells in healthy people across ages. Through a sample-barcoded 5' primer and a J-beta primer mix, a second PCR was run for about 6 to 11 cycles. TCRdb ran MiXCR on the 5' RACE reads and lists one entry per CDR3 protein. The table records some 700,000 distinct CDR3 sequences, roughly 20% of them present only once. The sample comprised blood. The receptors shown here come from a man in his 70s in good health.

This clonotype was observed a handful of times. The chain links TRBV11-2 to TRBJ2-5; 10 bases map to TRBD1. The J call is in doubt because the DNA end fits TRBJ2-1 better. The germline V gene has CDR1 SGHAT and CDR2 FQNNGV. The CDR3 has 16 amino acids. This chain's CDR3 is CASSLLDRGLHNEQFF. The DNA of the CDR3 is TGTGCCAGCAGCTTGCTCGACAGGGGGCTCCACAATGAGCAGTTCTTC.

This chain connects TRBV12-3 or TRBV12-4 to TRBJ1-3; D uncertain. The length of the CDR3 is 14 residues. The V gene lost 7 bases and the J gene lost 0 bases, with 10 bases spanning the gap. The CDR3 region is CASNRHVSGNTIYF. The CDR3 nucleotides are TGTGCCAGCAACAGACACGTCTCTGGAAACACCATATATTTT.

This sequence joins TRBV29-1 and TRBJ1-1; D remains unclear. The length of the CDR3 is 13 residues. Trimming left V 5 bases short and J 0 bases short, with 10 bases between. CDR1 is SQVTM and CDR2 is ANQGSEA in the germline V gene. CDR3 nucleotide sequence: TGCAGCGTTTCCCAGAGAATGAACACTGAAGCTTTCTTT. Its translation: CSVSQRMNTEAFF. Full variable domain (outside the CDR3, taken from reference TRBV29-1 and TRBJ1-1): SAVISQKPSRDICQRGTSLTIQCQVDSQVTMMFWYRQQPGQSLTLIATANQGSEATYESGFVIDKFPISRPNLTFSTLTVSNMSPEDSSIYLCSVSQRMNTEAFFGQGTRLTVV.

This clonotype showed up just a few times. V and J are TRBV7-9 and TRBJ1-1; TRBD1 is a possible D gene (6 bases). The CDR3 is 15 residues long. Germline V gene sequence: CDR1 SEHNR, CDR2 FQNEAQ (reference sequence). Deletions cut 5 bases from V and 7 bases from J, with 20 bases between. The CDR3 loop is CASSLRSTGWDEAFF. The CDR3 nucleotides are TGTGCCAGCAGCCTAAGAAGTACAGGGTGGGATGAAGCTTTCTTT.

V usage is TRBV14 and J usage is TRBJ2-7; unclear D gene. CDR1 is SGHDN, CDR2 FVKESK, per germline. V was shortened by 0 bases and J by 6 bases, with 9 bases between the two germline ends. The CDR3 contains 13 residues. CDR3 region: CASSQDRGREQYF. Here the CDR3 DNA reads TGTGCCAGCAGCCAAGATCGAGGACGCGAGCAGTACTTC.

This chain links TRBV11-3 with TRBJ2-5; 13 bases fit TRBD2. The J segment lost 2 bases and the V segment lost 3 bases, leaving 6 bases of the junction unmatched. Looked up from germline, CDR1 is SGHNT and CDR2 is YENEEA. The CDR3 is 17 residues long. CDR3: CASSFWGLAGLQETQYF. CDR3 DNA sequence: TGTGCCAGCAGCTTTTGGGGACTAGCGGGACTACAAGAGACCCAGTACTTC.

The chain carries TRBV29-1 and TRBJ1-1; D is possibly TRBD1 (6 bases). The CDR3 is 13 amino acids. Germline CDR1 is SQVTM and CDR2 is ANQGSEA. Trimming took 5 bases from V and 7 from J, leaving 17 bases between them. DNA for the CDR3: TGCAGCGTTAGAGAGACAGGAGGCGGTGAAGCTTTCTTT. Its translation is CSVRETGGGEAFF. Using reference TRBV29-1 and TRBJ1-1 for the parts outside the CDR3, the full variable domain is SAVISQKPSRDICQRGTSLTIQCQVDSQVTMMFWYRQQPGQSLTLIATANQGSEATYESGFVIDKFPISRPNLTFSTLTVSNMSPEDSSIYLCSVRETGGGEAFFGQGTRLTVV.

A note on this clonotype: The junction differs from germline at one of its ends, possibly a read error. This chain connects TRBV7-9 to TRBJ1-2; TRBD1 might be the D (5 bases). Germline assignment: CDR1 SEHNR and CDR2 FQNEAQ (reference sequence). This CDR3 spans 17 amino acids. CDR3 in amino acids: CASSSAGLRRDGYRYVF. In DNA form, the CDR3 reads TGTGCCAGCAGCTCCGCGGGACTTAGAAGAGATGGCTACCGTTACGTCTTC.

V gene TRBV7-2 combines with J gene TRBJ2-4, with 10 bases fitting TRBD1. V was clipped by 5 bases and J by 5 bases; unmatched bases: 9. CDR3 length: 16 amino acids. Germline V gene sequence: CDR1 SGHTA, CDR2 FQGNSA. The CDR3 sequence is CASSLRDRGIQNIQYF. The CDR3 DNA follows: TGTGCCAGCAGCCTCCGGGACAGGGGTATCCAAAACATTCAGTACTTC.

The V call is TRBV20-1, the J call TRBJ2-7, with 7 bases that match TRBD2. CDR1 and CDR2 (germline): DFQATT, SNEGSKA (reference sequence). Trimming at V came to 6 bases and at J to 0 bases, leaving 8 bases not matched to a gene. The CDR3 contains 14 residues. CDR3 nucleotides: TGCAGTGCCCTGGGGGAGGGCCTCTCCTACGAGCAGTACTTC. Translating it yields CSALGEGLSYEQYF.

This clonotype was seen a handful of times. The V gene is TRBV7-9, the J gene TRBJ1-1; the D gene is possibly TRBD1 (6 bases). The ends were cut back, 1 base at V and 6 bases at J, with 9 bases in the middle. Germline values: CDR1 SEHNR, CDR2 FQNEAQ (reference sequence). The CDR3 runs to 13 residues. CDR3 sequence: CASSLGTVAEAFF. The CDR3 bases are TGTGCCAGCAGCTTAGGGACAGTCGCTGAAGCTTTCTTT.

This clonotype was observed a few times. The chain couples TRBV5-1 to TRBJ2-5; 7 nucleotides agree with TRBD1. V trimming: 4 bases; J trimming: 3 bases; junction bases outside the gene matches: 9. This CDR3 has 15 amino acids. Looked up from germline, CDR1 is SGHRS and CDR2 is YFSETQ. CDR3 nucleotides: TGCGCCAGCAGCGCGTACAGGGGACCCAAAGAGACCCAGTACTTC. Translated, it gives CASSAYRGPKETQYF.